Sequencing of this TCR beta chain was carried out in a study of T cell responses to AZD1222 COVID-19 vaccine. Findings and caveats of the study: Following two doses of AZD1222, Spike-specific TCR breadth and depth rose.

With regard to this clone: What it binds is not known.

Clones were read by immunoSEQ multiplex PCR, and TCRdb kept only the in-frame ones, dropping some. This table holds 90,000 to 100,000 clones, approximately 84% found once. V gave up 1 base and J gave up 5 bases, with 5 bases separating them. The CDR3 runs to 13 residues. Germline CDR1 is KGHDR and CDR2 is SFDVKD. V is TRBV24-1 and J is TRBJ2-1; D remains unclear. The sequences come from peripheral blood, collected 28 days after the second AZD1222 dose. This sequence originates from an adult who received the AZD1222 COVID-19 vaccine. The CDR3 nucleotides are TGTGCCACCAGTGATTTCAGCGACAATGAGCAGTTCTTC. Protein product: CATSDFSDNEQFF.